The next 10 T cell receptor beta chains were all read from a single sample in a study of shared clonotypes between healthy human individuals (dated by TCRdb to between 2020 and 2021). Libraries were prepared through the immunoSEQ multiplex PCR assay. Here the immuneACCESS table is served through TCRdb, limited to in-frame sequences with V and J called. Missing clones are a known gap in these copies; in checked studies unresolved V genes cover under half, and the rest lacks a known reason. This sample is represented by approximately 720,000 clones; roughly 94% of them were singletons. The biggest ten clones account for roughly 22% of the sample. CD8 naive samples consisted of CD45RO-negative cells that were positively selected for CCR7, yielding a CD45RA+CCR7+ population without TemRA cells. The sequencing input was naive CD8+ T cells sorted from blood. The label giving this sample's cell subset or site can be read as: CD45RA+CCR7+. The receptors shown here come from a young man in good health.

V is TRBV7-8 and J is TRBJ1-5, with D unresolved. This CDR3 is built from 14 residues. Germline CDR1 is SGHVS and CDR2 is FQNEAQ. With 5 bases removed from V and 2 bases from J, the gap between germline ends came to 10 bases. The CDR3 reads CASSLGRGNQPQHF. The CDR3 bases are TGTGCCAGCAGCCTAGGGAGGGGCAATCAGCCCCAGCATTTT.

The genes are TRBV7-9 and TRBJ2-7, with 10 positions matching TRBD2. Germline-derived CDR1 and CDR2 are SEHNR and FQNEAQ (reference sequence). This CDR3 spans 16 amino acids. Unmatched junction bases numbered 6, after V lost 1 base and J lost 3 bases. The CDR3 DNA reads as TGTGCCAGCAGCTTAGGAGCGGGAGGGCCAGGCTACGAGCAGTACTTC. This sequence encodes CASSLGAGGPGYEQYF.

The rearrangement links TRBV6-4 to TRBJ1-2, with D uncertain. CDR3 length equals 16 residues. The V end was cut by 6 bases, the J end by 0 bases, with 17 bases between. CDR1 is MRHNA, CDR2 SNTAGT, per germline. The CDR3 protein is CASREDGDRANYGYTF. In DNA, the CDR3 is TGTGCCAGCAGGGAAGACGGGGATCGGGCTAACTATGGCTACACCTTC.

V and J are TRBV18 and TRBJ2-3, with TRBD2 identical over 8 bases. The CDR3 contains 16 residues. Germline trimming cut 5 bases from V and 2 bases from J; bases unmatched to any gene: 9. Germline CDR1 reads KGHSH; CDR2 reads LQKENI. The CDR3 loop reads CASSSTTSGVTDTQYF. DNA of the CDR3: TGTGCCAGCTCATCAACAACTAGCGGTGTCACAGATACGCAGTATTTT.

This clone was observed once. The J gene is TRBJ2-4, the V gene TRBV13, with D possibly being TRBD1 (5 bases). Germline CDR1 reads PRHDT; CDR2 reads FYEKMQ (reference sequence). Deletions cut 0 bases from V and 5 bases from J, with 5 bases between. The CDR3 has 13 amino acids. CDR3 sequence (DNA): TGTGCCAGCAGCTTAGGGACAGAAAACATTCAGTACTTC. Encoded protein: CASSLGTENIQYF. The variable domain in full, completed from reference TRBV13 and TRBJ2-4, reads AAGVIQSPRHLIKEKRETATLKCYPIPRHDTVYWYQQGPGQDPQFLISFYEKMQSDKGSIPDRFSAQQFSDYHSELNMSSLELGDSALYFCASSLGTENIQYFGAGTRLSVL.

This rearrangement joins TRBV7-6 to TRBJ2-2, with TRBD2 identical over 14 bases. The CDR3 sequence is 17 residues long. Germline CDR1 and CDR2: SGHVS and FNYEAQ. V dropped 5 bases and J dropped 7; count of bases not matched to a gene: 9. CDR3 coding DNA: TGTGCCAGCAGCCCGCCGGGACTAGCGGGAGAAGTCGGGGAGCTGTTTTTT. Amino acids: CASSPPGLAGEVGELFF.

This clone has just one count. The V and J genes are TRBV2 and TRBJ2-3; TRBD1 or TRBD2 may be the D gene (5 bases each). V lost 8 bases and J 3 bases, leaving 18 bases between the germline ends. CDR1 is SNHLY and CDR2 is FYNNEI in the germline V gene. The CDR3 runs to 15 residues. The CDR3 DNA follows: TGTGCCAGCCCACGTAGAGGGGTGGGGACAGATACGCAGTATTTT. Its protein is CASPRRGVGTDTQYF.

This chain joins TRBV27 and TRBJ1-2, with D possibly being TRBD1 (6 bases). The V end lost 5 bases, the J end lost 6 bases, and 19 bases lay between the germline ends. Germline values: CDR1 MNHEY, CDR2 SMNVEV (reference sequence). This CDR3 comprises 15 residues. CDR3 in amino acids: CASSPRGGRFDGYTF. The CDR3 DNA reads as TGTGCCAGCAGTCCCCGTGGGGGGCGGTTCGATGGCTACACCTTC.

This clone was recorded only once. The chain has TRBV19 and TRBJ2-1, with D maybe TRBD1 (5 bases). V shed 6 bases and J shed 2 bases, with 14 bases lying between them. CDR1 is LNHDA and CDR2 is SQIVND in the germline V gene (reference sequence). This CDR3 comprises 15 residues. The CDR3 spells CASSSGFGAYNEQFF. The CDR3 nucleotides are TGTGCCAGTAGCTCAGGGTTCGGCGCCTACAATGAGCAGTTCTTC. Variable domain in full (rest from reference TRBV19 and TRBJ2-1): DGGITQSPKYLFRKEGQNVTLSCEQNLNHDAMYWYRQDPGQGLRLIYYSQIVNDFQKGDIAEGYSVSREKKESFPLTVTSAQKNPTAFYLCASSSGFGAYNEQFFGPGTRLTVL.

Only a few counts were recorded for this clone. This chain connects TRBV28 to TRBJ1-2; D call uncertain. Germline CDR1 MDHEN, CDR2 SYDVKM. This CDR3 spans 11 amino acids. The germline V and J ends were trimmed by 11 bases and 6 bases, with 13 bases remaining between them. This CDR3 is CAGLGRDGYTF. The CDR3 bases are TGTGCCGGCCTCGGGAGGGATGGCTACACCTTC.